This TCR beta chain was obtained from a study of cytomegalovirus exposure and HLA in healthy donors. CDR3 length: 14 residues. Looked up from germline, CDR1 is GTSNPN and CDR2 is SVGIG (reference sequence). The ends were cut back, 1 base at V and 0 bases at J, with 8 bases in the middle. Primers included in the PCR were 60 Vbeta and 13 Jbeta primers. Produced via immunoSEQ multiplex PCR; TCRdb's table is partial and in-frame only. Of roughly 100,000 clones in the sample, around 80% were seen once. V usage is TRBV30 and J usage is TRBJ2-3, with D hard to call. This TCR was recovered from a woman in her 40s in good health and CMV-seronegative. Sequencing was performed on PBMCs. The CDR3 sequence: CAWSASFSTDTQYF. CDR3 bases: TGTGCCTGGAGTGCGAGTTTTAGCACAGATACGCAGTATTTT. The entire variable domain, with the rest obtained from reference TRBV30 and TRBJ2-3, is as follows: SQTIHQWPATLVQPVGSPLSLECTVEGTSNPNLYWYRQAAGRGLQLLFYSVGIGQISSEVPQNLSASRPQDRQFILSSKKLLLSDSGFYLCAWSASFSTDTQYFGPGTRLTVL.